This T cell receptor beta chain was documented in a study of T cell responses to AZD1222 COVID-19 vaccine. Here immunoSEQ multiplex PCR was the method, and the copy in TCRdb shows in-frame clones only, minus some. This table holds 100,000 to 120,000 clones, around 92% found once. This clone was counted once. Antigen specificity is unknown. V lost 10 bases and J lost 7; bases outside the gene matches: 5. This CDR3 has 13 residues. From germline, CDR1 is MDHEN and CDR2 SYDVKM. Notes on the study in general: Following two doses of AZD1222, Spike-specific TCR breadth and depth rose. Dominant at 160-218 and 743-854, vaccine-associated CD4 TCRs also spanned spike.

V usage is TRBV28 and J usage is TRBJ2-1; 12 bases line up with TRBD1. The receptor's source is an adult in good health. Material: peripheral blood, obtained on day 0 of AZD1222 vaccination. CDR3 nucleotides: TGTGCCATCCCGGGACAGGGGGCGAATGAGCAGTTCTTC. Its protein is CAIPGQGANEQFF.